This T cell receptor (beta chain) comes out of a study of tumor-infiltrating lymphocytes in primary liver carcinoma. Regarding the study as a whole: The samples were not sorted (they were bulk), so CD4+ and CD8+ repertoires were not compared. Blood had a significantly lower top-250-clone fraction than tumors did (p = 0.039).

Starting material of 500 to 600 ng total RNA yielded TCR beta cDNA via a constant-region primer. TCR beta libraries came from three nested multiplex PCR rounds using slightly modified ARM-PCR. Amplification in the first two PCR rounds was performed using TRBV1-TRBV30 forward primers and a C-beta reverse primer for 10 cycles each. TCRdb re-called the multiplex PCR reads through MiXCR, storing one row per CDR3 protein. This table holds about 330,000 distinct CDR3 sequences, approximately 64% found once. Blood RNA was derived from unsorted whole blood, and germline DNA was extracted too. In regard to this clonotype: As yet, its antigen is unknown. Given a much more abundant clone one base away, this may be a read error. The conserved phenylalanine or tryptophan is not found at the CDR3 terminus, so this likely reflects a read error.

This CDR3 comprises 15 residues. V was clipped by 0 bases and J by 4 bases, with 12 bases between them. Germline V gene sequence: CDR1 MGHRA, CDR2 YSYEKL. Sequencing input: peripheral blood. The chain combines TRBV4-1 with TRBJ1-1; the D is unclear. The receptor was isolated from a middle-aged man with primary liver carcinoma and hepatitis B virus infection. The CDR3 reads CASSQEGHGGTEAFS. The CDR3, as DNA: TGCGCCAGCAGCCAAGAGGGTCACGGCGGCACTGAAGCTTTCTCT.